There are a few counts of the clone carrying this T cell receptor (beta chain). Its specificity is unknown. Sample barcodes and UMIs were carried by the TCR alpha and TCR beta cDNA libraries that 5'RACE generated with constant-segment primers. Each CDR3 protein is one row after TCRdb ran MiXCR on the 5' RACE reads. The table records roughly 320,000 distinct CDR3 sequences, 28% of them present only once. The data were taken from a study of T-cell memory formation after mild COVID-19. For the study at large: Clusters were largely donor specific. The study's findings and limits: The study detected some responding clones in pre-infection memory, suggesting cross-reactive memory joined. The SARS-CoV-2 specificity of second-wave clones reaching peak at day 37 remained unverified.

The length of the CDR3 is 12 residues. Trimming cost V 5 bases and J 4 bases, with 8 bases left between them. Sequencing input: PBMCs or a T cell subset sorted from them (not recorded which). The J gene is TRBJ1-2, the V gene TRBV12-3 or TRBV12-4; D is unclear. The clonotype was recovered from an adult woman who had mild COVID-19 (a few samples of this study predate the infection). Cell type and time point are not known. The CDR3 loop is CASSPQVYGYTF. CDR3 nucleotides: TGTGCCAGCAGTCCCCAAGTCTATGGCTACACCTTC.